Each of the 2 T cell receptor beta chains below was sequenced from the same sample in a study of blood T cells in healthy people across ages. Primed by a sample-barcoded 5' primer and a J-beta primer mix, a second PCR proceeded for roughly 6 to 12 cycles. TCRdb called the 5' RACE reads again in MiXCR, with one record for every CDR3 protein. The sample lists approximately 2,000,000 distinct CDR3 sequences, roughly two fifths occurring once. The sequencing input was blood. These receptor sequences come from a human donor in good health.

This clonotype came up many times. The rearrangement uses TRBV29-1 and TRBJ1-2; D ambiguous. Trimming pared 6 bases from V and 4 bases from J, leaving 6 bases between. Germline loops: CDR1 SQVTM, CDR2 ANQGSEA. The CDR3 is 10 residues long. CDR3 protein: CSVAGYGYTF. As DNA, the CDR3 is TGCAGCGTGGCAGGCTATGGCTACACCTTC.

The V call is TRBV20-1, the J call TRBJ2-4; TRBD2 aligns across 8 bases. The end of the DNA is better explained by TRBJ2-7, so the J call may be wrong. CDR1 and CDR2 from the germline V gene are DFQATT and SNEGSKA (reference sequence). CDR3 size: 15 residues. Written as DNA, the CDR3 is TGCAGTGCTAGAGGACGAACTAGCGGTCCCTACGAGCAGTACTTC. As protein: CSARGRTSGPYEQYF.